Shown below are 8 T cell receptor beta chains from a single sample sequenced in a study of blood T cell repertoires in COVID-19. Using immunoSEQ multiplex PCR, the repertoire was profiled, and TCRdb retains in-frame clones only, with some absent. In the table there are around 89,000 clones, around 72% of which are singletons. The specimen sequenced was peripheral blood. Receptors originate from a woman older than 75 with acute or convalescent COVID-19.

The CDR3 sequence: CASSYSDKAPHYEQYF. In DNA form, the CDR3 reads TGTGCCAGCAGTTACTCGGACAAGGCCCCCCACTACGAGCAGTACTTC. The rearrangement uses TRBV6-5 and TRBJ2-7, with a weak D call TRBD1 (5 bases). Germline loops: CDR1 MNHEY, CDR2 SVGAGI. V was trimmed by 0 bases and J by 3 bases, leaving 15 bases between them. The CDR3 consists of 16 residues.

CDR3 sequence (DNA): TGTGCCAGCGCACTCCTCACGGGGACAGCCAACGGAGCTTTCTTT. It specifies CASALLTGTANGAFF. This chain uses TRBV6-5 with TRBJ1-1; TRBD1 matches 7 bases. The CDR3 contains 15 residues. Germline V gene sequence: CDR1 MNHEY, CDR2 SVGAGI. With 8 bases clipped from V and 10 bases from J, the junction kept 19 bases outside the gene matches.

This chain uses TRBV7-3 with TRBJ1-2; the match to TRBD1 covers 7 bases. From germline, CDR1 is SGHTA and CDR2 FQGTGA. V was clipped by 0 bases and J by 2 bases; unmatched bases: 6. This CDR3 comprises 16 residues. The CDR3 region is CASSLTSGTENYGYTF. CDR3 nucleotides: TGTGCCAGCAGCTTAACTTCCGGGACAGAAAACTATGGCTACACCTTC.

V usage is TRBV4-2 and J usage is TRBJ2-3; D may be TRBD2 (7 bases). The CDR3 runs to 17 residues. V gave up 3 bases and J gave up 1 base, with 17 bases separating them. The germline gives CDR1 LGHNA, CDR2 YNFKEQ. Here the CDR3 DNA reads TGTGCCAGCAGCCAGACCCGAGGGGGGGCTGGCACAGATACGCAGTATTTT. Its translation: CASSQTRGGAGTDTQYF.

The chain recombines TRBV5-1 with TRBJ2-5, with 8 nucleotides matching TRBD2. The CDR3 consists of 16 residues. Trimming cost V 7 bases and J 2 bases; bases outside gene matches: 13. Germline V gene sequence: CDR1 SGHRS, CDR2 YFSETQ. CDR3 in amino acids: CASRPVGGGGQETQYF. The CDR3 nucleotides are TGCGCCAGCCGGCCCGTCGGTGGCGGGGGGCAAGAGACCCAGTACTTC.

This clone was detected a few times. V gene TRBV5-4 combines with J gene TRBJ2-7; 8 positions match TRBD2. With V trimmed by 4 bases and J by 4 bases, 4 bases remained unmatched. CDR3 length: 13 amino acids. The V gene's germline CDR1 is SGHNT and CDR2 YYREEE (reference sequence). The CDR3 coding sequence is TGTGCCAGCAGCCCGGGGGGGTCTTACGAGCAGTACTTC. As protein: CASSPGGSYEQYF.

This clone was seen just once. The J gene is TRBJ1-5, the V gene TRBV28; D may be TRBD1 (6 bases). From germline, CDR1 is MDHEN and CDR2 SYDVKM. The CDR3 is made up of 15 amino acids. Trimming pared 5 bases from V and 5 bases from J, leaving 16 bases between. The CDR3 nucleotides read TGTGCCAGCAGTCTTACAGGGTCCCCTCATCAGCCCCAGCATTTT. Translation: CASSLTGSPHQPQHF. The variable domain in full, with the rest retrieved from reference TRBV28 and TRBJ1-5, is DVKVTQSSRYLVKRTGEKVFLECVQDMDHENMFWYRQDPGLGLRLIYFSYDVKMKEKGDIPEGYSVSREKKERFSLILESASTNQTSMYLCASSLTGSPHQPQHFGDGTRLSIL.

The CDR3 reads CASTYQGQDPFDYGYTF. The DNA of the CDR3 is TGTGCCAGCACCTATCAGGGACAGGACCCATTTGACTATGGCTACACCTTC. The genes are TRBV2 and TRBJ1-2, with 8 nucleotides matching TRBD1. The length of the CDR3 is 17 residues. After removal of 7 bases from V and 3 bases from J, the junction contained 16 bases not matched to a gene. Germline-derived CDR1 and CDR2 are SNHLY and FYNNEI.